This T cell receptor (beta chain) appears in the sequencing data of a study of T cell responses to AZD1222 COVID-19 vaccine. Whole-study results and caveats: Sampling that yielded the repertoires occurred only after the peak T cell response.

On this clone: Its target is not known.

Sequenced by immunoSEQ multiplex PCR; TCRdb stores in-frame clones only, minus some. The table lists 120,000 or so clones, 80% to 90% of them singletons. This CDR3 is built from 14 residues. Trimming cost V 4 bases and J 5 bases, with 14 bases left between them. From germline, CDR1 is LGHDT and CDR2 YNNKEL (reference sequence). V is TRBV3-1 (or the pseudogene TRBV3-2) and J is TRBJ1-2; no firm D call. The clonotype comes from an adult in good health. The input for sequencing was peripheral blood, taken on day 0 of AZD1222 vaccination. The CDR3 region has the DNA TGTGCCAGCAGCCCGCGGGGTGTAGGGTATGGCTACACCTTC. Translated, it gives CASSPRGVGYGYTF.